This TCR beta chain was identified during a study of blood T cell repertoires in COVID-19. Across the study: Collection of acute and convalescent COVID-19 samples took place in the United States, Italy and Spain. T cells, B-cell-depleted T cells, or PBMCs provided the cDNA or gDNA that served as material.

This CDR3 comprises 16 residues. The germline V gene encodes CDR1 KGHSH and CDR2 LQKENI. Trimming took off 4 bases at V and 1 base at J, with 14 bases between the two ends. Patients of the Seattle cohort, enrolled during active infection, were followed longitudinally. Per the authors' pipeline: The authors estimated nucleated cell counts from reference gene primer amplification. Data came from immunoSEQ multiplex PCR; TCRdb stores just in-frame clones and leaves some out. V, J and clone size reflect that table, while D and trimming were determined from the DNA. The sample yields fewer than 450,000 clones, around 87% seen once.

This sequence was found in a woman aged 50 to 65 with COVID-19, enrolled during active disease. V gene TRBV18 combines with J gene TRBJ1-5; a weak D match, TRBD1 (5 bases). Material: peripheral blood. The CDR3 DNA reads as TGTGCCAGCTCACAATTGGACACTTCCAGCAATCAGCCCCAGCATTTT. Residues: CASSQLDTSSNQPQHF.